These T cell receptor beta chains were read from a single sample in a study of blood T cell repertoires in COVID-19. Profiling relied on immunoSEQ multiplex PCR, and the TCRdb table lists in-frame clones only, not all of them. The table shows about 260,000 clones, with 70% to 90% occurring only once. Sequencing was done on a sample of PBMCs or T cells enriched from blood (not recorded which). The receptor set was obtained from a woman in her thirties with acute COVID-19. Each CDR3 is given with its conserved first and last residue. A D gene is named only where the DNA matches it firmly.

CDR3	V	D
CATRGAGGLNGTKNIQYF	TRBV3-1/TRBV3-2	TRBD2
CASSLASATDTQYF	TRBV7-2	NA
CASSVRGLYEQYF	TRBV25-1	NA
CSVEPAGHANTEAFF	TRBV29-1	NA
CASSAGQPNEKLFF	TRBV19	TRBD1
CASSFQGQLADTQYF	TRBV5-1	NA
CASSSSGTAPGNTIYF	TRBV28	TRBD1
CASSLTGLAAYEQYF	TRBV6-2/TRBV6-3	TRBD2
CASRGTNWGDTGELFF	TRBV10-2	TRBD2
CASSPGTGSMNTEAFF	TRBV4-1	TRBD1
CASSFYRQGAYGYTF	TRBV28	TRBD1
CAWSAGTGSEQYF	TRBV30	TRBD1
CASSSTGGYQPQHF	TRBV28	NA
CASSSGAESYEQYF	TRBV7-9	NA
CASSEQGNSNQPQHF	TRBV2	NA
CASSAGVYEQYF	TRBV19	NA
CASSLWGETQETQYF	TRBV5-1	NA
CSVEGQGAAGELFF	TRBV29-1	TRBD1
CASSRASPFRTASYEQYF	TRBV6-6	NA
CASTQQGSPNEKLFF	TRBV7-9	TRBD1
CASSLGWTGARPQHF	TRBV13	TRBD1
CASSLALQGAGEKLFF	TRBV7-2	TRBD1
CSVLITGAGEQYF	TRBV29-1	TRBD1
CASSPGGISSYEQYF	TRBV3-1/TRBV3-2	NA
CASSPYRESNEKLFF	TRBV7-2	NA
CASSLGPGDEAFF	TRBV3-1/TRBV3-2	NA
CASSLVVGAKYNEQFF	TRBV5-4	NA
CASSLVETSGNEQFF	TRBV5-4	TRBD2
CASSFGLAGEEGQETQYF	TRBV28	TRBD2
CASSQDREKLFF	TRBV14	NA
CASSHLRDTGEQYF	TRBV11-2	NA
CASSSTSGSGNEQFF	TRBV7-9	TRBD2
CASSTNGGENEKLFF	TRBV19	NA
CATQSAGQTTSSGANVLTF	TRBV4-1	NA
CASSPRTSGGSSYNEQFF	TRBV19	TRBD2
CASSYLAGGTGELFF	TRBV28	TRBD2
CAARGSSYEQYF	TRBV28	NA
CASSAIQRQRSGANVLTF	TRBV9	NA
CAWTSGGYEQYF	TRBV30	TRBD2
CASSLDSKLSLNYGYTF	TRBV28	NA
CASSLSRLAMNTEAFF	TRBV27	NA
CASSLGRLVHEQFF	TRBV11-3	NA
CASSPVPDRGLLYNEQFF	TRBV14	TRBD1
CAWRAQGGSGYEQYF	TRBV30	NA
CASSVSDRSTDTQYF	TRBV9	NA
CASRSPGQGRNSPLHF	TRBV2	TRBD1
CASSLGARPLYNEQFF	TRBV11-2	NA
CASSHGTSGTGELFF	TRBV3-1/TRBV3-2	TRBD2
CASSPGKEKNTQYF	TRBV13	NA